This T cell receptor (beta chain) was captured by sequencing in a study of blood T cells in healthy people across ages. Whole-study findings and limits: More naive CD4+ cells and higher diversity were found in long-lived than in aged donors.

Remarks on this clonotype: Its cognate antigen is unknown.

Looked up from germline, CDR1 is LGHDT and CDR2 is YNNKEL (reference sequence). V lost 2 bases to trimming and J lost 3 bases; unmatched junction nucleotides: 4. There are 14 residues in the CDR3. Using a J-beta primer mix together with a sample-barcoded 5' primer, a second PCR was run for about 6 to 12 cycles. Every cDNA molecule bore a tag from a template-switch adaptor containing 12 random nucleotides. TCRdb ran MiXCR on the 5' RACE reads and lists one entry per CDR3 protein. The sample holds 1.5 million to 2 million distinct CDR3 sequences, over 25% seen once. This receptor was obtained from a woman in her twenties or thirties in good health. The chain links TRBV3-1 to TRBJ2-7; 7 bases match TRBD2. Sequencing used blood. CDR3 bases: TGTGCCAGCAGCCAAAGCGGGGCTCTCTACGAGCAGTACTTC. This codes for CASSQSGALYEQYF.